These 32 T cell receptor beta chains came from one sample sequenced in a study of beta chain features in type 1 diabetes. Study findings and constraints: Moderate yet significant TCRB CDR3 shortening was seen in Type 1 diabetes patients in all four CD4+ subsets.

The authors reverse transcribed all of the isolated RNA, so sequencing captured expressed TCRB transcripts. The protocol was immunoSEQ multiplex PCR, while the TCRdb copy is restricted to in-frame clones and leaves out a portion. The sample contains some 290,000 clones, around 25% of which appear only once. No antigens are known for them. The sequencing input was naive CD4+ T cells from blood. Receptors were obtained from a woman aged 25 to 45 with type 1 diabetes.

This clone was counted a few times. CDR3 sequence reads: CASSIAGAGGNQPQHF. The DNA of the CDR3 is TGTGCCAGTAGTATTGCAGGGGCGGGTGGCAATCAGCCCCAGCATTTT. The V gene is TRBV19, the J gene TRBJ1-5; TRBD1 might be the D (6 bases). Germline CDR1 reads LNHDA; CDR2 reads SQIVND (reference sequence). This CDR3 is 16 amino acids long. Trimming pared 3 bases from V and 2 bases from J, leaving 14 bases between.

This chain connects TRBV4-2 to TRBJ2-7; 11 bases map to TRBD2. The CDR3 covers 17 residues. Trimming at V came to 2 bases and at J to 0 bases, leaving 6 bases not matched to a gene. Germline CDR1 reads LGHNA; CDR2 reads YNFKEQ. The CDR3 DNA is TGTGCCAGCAGCCAACAGACTAGCGGGATGAGCTCCTACGAGCAGTACTTC. Translated, it gives CASSQQTSGMSSYEQYF.

The chain is built from TRBV6-5 and TRBJ1-5; unclear D gene. The CDR3 extends over 14 amino acids. The germline gives CDR1 MNHEY, CDR2 SVGAGI. V was trimmed by 4 bases and J by 6 bases, leaving 13 bases between them. CDR3 nucleotide sequence: TGTGCCAGCAGTTCGTCGCCAGGTAGTCAGCCCCAGCATTTT. This translates into CASSSSPGSQPQHF.

The gene calls are TRBV5-1 and TRBJ2-1; the match to TRBD2 covers 10 bases. CDR3 length equals 16 residues. The germline V gene has CDR1 SGHRS and CDR2 YFSETQ. The V segment lost 0 bases and the J segment 8 bases; nucleotides outside the gene matches: 8. The DNA for the CDR3 is TGCGCCAGCAGCTTGGTGTTGTCTAGCGGGAGCGATGAGCAGTTCTTC. It codes for CASSLVLSSGSDEQFF.

This sequence joins TRBV7-9 and TRBJ2-3; possible D gene TRBD2, 5 bases. The germline V and J ends were trimmed by 1 base and 5 bases, with 13 bases remaining between them. The CDR3 contains 15 residues. Germline CDR1 and CDR2: SEHNR and FQNEAQ (reference sequence). In DNA form, the CDR3 reads TGTGCCAGCAGCTTAGAAAGGCTAGCCGGAGATACGCAGTATTTT. Translation gives CASSLERLAGDTQYF.

The V and J genes are TRBV5-1 and TRBJ2-5; 11 bases match TRBD2. This CDR3 comprises 16 residues. Germline CDR1 and CDR2: SGHRS and YFSETQ. V gave up 2 bases and J gave up 4 bases; unmatched junction bases: 7. Here the CDR3 DNA reads TGCGCCAGCAGCTTCACTAGCGGGAGAGGAGGAGAGACCCAGTACTTC. It yields the protein CASSFTSGRGGETQYF.

The rearrangement links TRBV15 to TRBJ2-2, with unresolved D. V dropped 0 bases and J dropped 0 bases, with 8 bases sitting between them. Germline loops: CDR1 LNHNV, CDR2 YYDKDF (reference sequence). The CDR3 loop spans 16 amino acids. This CDR3 reads CATSRDVVANTGELFF. DNA of the CDR3: TGTGCCACCAGCAGAGATGTGGTAGCGAACACCGGGGAGCTGTTTTTT. The entire variable domain, with the rest obtained from reference TRBV15 and TRBJ2-2, is as follows: DAMVIQNPRYQVTQFGKPVTLSCSQTLNHNVMYWYQQKSSQAPKLLFHYYDKDFNNEADTPDNFQSRRPNTSFCFLDIRSPGLGDTAMYLCATSRDVVANTGELFFGEGSRLTVL.

The chain combines TRBV30 with TRBJ1-4, with D unclear. V was pared by 3 bases and J by 7 bases, with 9 bases between. CDR1 and CDR2 (germline): GTSNPN, SVGIG (reference sequence). The CDR3 covers 12 residues. The CDR3 reads CAWSAGSEKLFF. In nucleotides, the CDR3 is TGTGCCTGGAGCGCAGGTTCTGAAAAACTGTTTTTT.

This clone was picked up a small number of times. The chain has TRBV18 and TRBJ2-5; 9 bases are shared with TRBD2. The CDR3 extends over 14 amino acids. Trimming removed 3 bases from V and 5 bases from J; junction bases left unmatched: 4. Germline CDR1 and CDR2: KGHSH and LQKENI. CDR3 residues: CASSPSGSEETQYF. In nucleotides, the CDR3 is TGTGCCAGCTCACCTAGCGGGAGTGAGGAGACCCAGTACTTC.

This clone was picked up a small number of times. The genes are TRBV13 and TRBJ2-1; D is perhaps TRBD1 (6 bases). Trimming stripped 3 bases from V and 2 bases from J, with 8 bases between. Germline CDR1 PRHDT, CDR2 FYEKMQ (reference sequence). The CDR3 runs 14 residues. The CDR3 loop reads CASSFGQTYNEQFF. The DNA for the CDR3 is TGTGCCAGCAGCTTTGGACAGACCTACAATGAGCAGTTCTTC.

This sequence joins TRBV5-4 and TRBJ2-7; TRBD2 is a possible D gene (6 bases). The CDR3 length is 13 residues. Germline V gene data show CDR1 as SGHNT and CDR2 as YYREEE (reference sequence). V lost 3 bases, J lost 0 bases, and 7 bases lay in between. CDR3 sequence (DNA): TGTGCCAGCAGCTCGGGACTCTCCTACGAGCAGTACTTC. It is translated as CASSSGLSYEQYF. The entire variable domain, with the rest obtained from reference TRBV5-4 and TRBJ2-7, is as follows: ETGVTQSPTHLIKTRGQQVTLRCSSQSGHNTVSWYQQALGQGPQFIFQYYREEENGRGNFPPRFSGLQFPNYSSELNVNALELDDSALYLCASSSGLSYEQYFGPGTRLTVT.

This clone was picked up a small number of times. The chain joins TRBV2 to TRBJ1-5; no clear D. Trimming took off 2 bases at V and 0 bases at J, with 5 bases between the two ends. Germline V gene sequence: CDR1 SNHLY, CDR2 FYNNEI. The CDR3 contains 14 residues. In DNA, the CDR3 is TGTGCCAGCAGTGAACTCCTTAGCAATCAGCCCCAGCATTTT. Translated: CASSELLSNQPQHF.

The gene calls are TRBV28 and TRBJ1-1; D remains unclear. Between the trimmed V and J ends, which lost 7 bases and 0 bases, there was a span of 15 bases. CDR3 size: 15 residues. Germline V gene data show CDR1 as MDHEN and CDR2 as SYDVKM. As DNA, the CDR3 is TGTGCCAGCACCCAATTAGTAGTGGTGAACACTGAAGCTTTCTTT. This sequence encodes CASTQLVVVNTEAFF. Looking up the rest from reference TRBV28 and TRBJ1-1 gives the full variable domain: DVKVTQSSRYLVKRTGEKVFLECVQDMDHENMFWYRQDPGLGLRLIYFSYDVKMKEKGDIPEGYSVSREKKERFSLILESASTNQTSMYLCASTQLVVVNTEAFFGQGTRLTVV.

This clone was observed once. Here the CDR3 reads CSVDSLLYGYTF. The CDR3 DNA reads TGCAGCGTTGATTCACTTCTCTATGGCTACACCTTC. The V call is TRBV29-1, the J call TRBJ1-2; no reliable D call. The CDR3 runs to 12 residues. The germline CDR1 and CDR2 sequences are SQVTM and ANQGSEA. With 3 bases removed from V and 4 bases from J, the gap between germline ends came to 9 bases.

CDR3 in DNA: TGCGCCAGCAGCTTGGGGACTAGTTTTAAAGAGACCCAGTACTTC. This encodes CASSLGTSFKETQYF. This chain links TRBV5-1 with TRBJ2-5; 7 bases are shared with TRBD2. Germline lookup yields CDR1 SGHRS and CDR2 YFSETQ. V lost 0 bases and J lost 3; bases outside the gene matches: 5. The CDR3 spans 15 residues.

The chain recombines TRBV29-1 with TRBJ2-5, with D perhaps TRBD1 (5 bases). Trimming stripped 0 bases from V and 5 bases from J, with 7 bases between. From germline, CDR1 is SQVTM and CDR2 ANQGSEA. The CDR3 is made up of 12 amino acids. The CDR3 is CSVEEGAETQYF. For the CDR3, the DNA is TGCAGCGTTGAAGAAGGGGCTGAGACCCAGTACTTC.

There are a few counts of this clone. V usage is TRBV18 and J usage is TRBJ1-1; D not resolved. Germline values: CDR1 KGHSH, CDR2 LQKENI. Trimming shortened V by 1 base and J by 3 bases, and 15 bases separated the two germline ends. This CDR3 contains 16 residues. The CDR3 loop is CASSPREGWSDTEAFF. In DNA form, the CDR3 reads TGTGCCAGCTCACCACGGGAGGGTTGGAGCGACACTGAAGCTTTCTTT.

The chain joins TRBV27 to TRBJ2-4, with D perhaps matching TRBD2 (6 bases). The CDR3 has 13 residues. V gave up 5 bases and J gave up 7 bases, with 12 bases separating them. Looked up from germline, CDR1 is MNHEY and CDR2 is SMNVEV (reference sequence). CDR3: CASSNSGGNIQYF. CDR3 coding DNA: TGTGCCAGCAGTAACAGCGGAGGGAACATTCAGTACTTC.

J is TRBJ2-1 and V is TRBV4-1, with a possible D match to TRBD1 (6 bases). The ends were cut back, 1 base at V and 7 bases at J, with 11 bases in the middle. CDR1 and CDR2 from the germline V gene are MGHRA and YSYEKL. The CDR3 is made up of 14 amino acids. DNA of the CDR3: TGCGCCAGCAGCCAAGGACAGGACCCGAATGAGCAGTTCTTC. This gives the protein CASSQGQDPNEQFF.

This rearrangement joins TRBV30 to TRBJ2-1, with a weak D call TRBD2 (6 bases). Germline V CDR1 and CDR2: GTSNPN, SVGIG (reference sequence). V was clipped by 0 bases and J by 0 bases, with 12 bases between them. The CDR3 runs to 16 residues. The CDR3 DNA follows: TGTGCCTGGAGTGTAATAGCGGCCAGCTCCTACAATGAGCAGTTCTTC. Translation: CAWSVIAASSYNEQFF.

This clone turned up a few times. The chain combines TRBV30 with TRBJ2-1, with TRBD2 matching over 9 bases. The CDR3 is made up of 15 amino acids. The germline V gene encodes CDR1 GTSNPN and CDR2 SVGIG (reference sequence). The trim removed 2 bases at V and 1 base at J, leaving 3 bases unmatched. The CDR3 loop is CAWSNLAGSYNEQFF. CDR3 coding DNA: TGTGCCTGGAGTAACCTAGCGGGATCCTACAATGAGCAGTTCTTC.

Only a few counts were recorded for this clone. V is TRBV6-7 and J is TRBJ2-7; TRBD1 aligns across 7 bases. TRBV6-7 carries the ORF label, with uncertain function. The CDR3 runs to 13 residues. Trimming removed 5 bases from V and 4 bases from J; junction bases left unmatched: 5. The CDR3 reads CASSIGDRYEQYF. CDR3 nucleotide sequence: TGTGCCAGCAGTATCGGGGACAGATACGAGCAGTACTTC.

The chain has TRBV9 and TRBJ2-1, with TRBD2 matching 15 bases. Germline V CDR1 and CDR2: SGDLS, YYNGEE. This CDR3 is 18 amino acids long. V shed 4 bases, J shed 6 bases, and the junction held 11 bases outside the gene matches. In DNA form, the CDR3 reads TGTGCCAGCAGCCTTAGCGGGACTAGCGGGAGGAATGGCAATGAGCAGTTCTTC. This codes for CASSLSGTSGRNGNEQFF.

The J gene is TRBJ2-2, the V gene TRBV29-1, with 7 bases fitting TRBD1. The CDR3 consists of 14 residues. The V and J ends lost 5 bases and 2 bases, in that order; junction bases with no gene match: 5. The V gene's germline CDR1 is SQVTM and CDR2 ANQGSEA. CDR3 in amino acids: CSVTRDSNTGELFF. The CDR3 region has the DNA TGCAGCGTTACCCGGGACAGCAACACCGGGGAGCTGTTTTTT.

There are a few counts of this clone. Other DNA sequences from this sample encode an identical CDR3 as well. The chain links TRBV30 to TRBJ1-1, with TRBD1 as a possible D gene (6 bases). The germline gives CDR1 GTSNPN, CDR2 SVGIG (reference sequence). Trimming took 0 bases from V and 4 from J, leaving 6 bases between them. The CDR3 is 12 residues long. The CDR3 DNA reads as TGTGCCTGGAGTGTGGGGGCCACTGAAGCTTTCTTT. Its protein is CAWSVGATEAFF.

The V gene is TRBV7-9, the J gene TRBJ2-7; 9 nucleotides agree with TRBD1. CDR1 and CDR2 (germline): SEHNR, FQNEAQ (reference sequence). Trimming cost V 6 bases and J 1 base; bases outside gene matches: 7. The CDR3 covers 15 residues. CDR3 DNA sequence: TGTGCCAGCAGTACACAGGGGGCGAGGTCCTACGAGCAGTACTTC. The encoded protein is CASSTQGARSYEQYF.

V is TRBV29-1 and J is TRBJ1-1; 10 positions agree with TRBD1. The CDR3 has 16 residues. Germline CDR1 reads SQVTM; CDR2 reads ANQGSEA. V shed 5 bases and J 4 bases; nucleotides not matched to a gene: 13. The CDR3 nucleotides are TGCAGCGTTAGAGGGACAGGGGTGGATTATGTCACTGAAGCTTTCTTT. Encoded protein: CSVRGTGVDYVTEAFF. Filled out from reference TRBV29-1 and TRBJ1-1, the complete variable domain reads SAVISQKPSRDICQRGTSLTIQCQVDSQVTMMFWYRQQPGQSLTLIATANQGSEATYESGFVIDKFPISRPNLTFSTLTVSNMSPEDSSIYLCSVRGTGVDYVTEAFFGQGTRLTVV.

The genes are TRBV6-5 and TRBJ1-4, with 8 bases aligning to TRBD1. This CDR3 contains 14 residues. V trimming: 5 bases; J trimming: 7 bases; junction bases outside the gene matches: 6. CDR1 and CDR2 from the germline V gene are MNHEY and SVGAGI. The CDR3 loop is CASSRGQAGEKLFF. The CDR3 DNA is TGTGCCAGCAGTCGGGGACAGGCCGGTGAAAAACTGTTTTTT.

This chain joins TRBV2 and TRBJ2-5; 13 bases map to TRBD2. Germline V lookup: CDR1 SNHLY, CDR2 FYNNEI. The CDR3 totals 14 residues. The ends lost 7 bases at V and 5 bases at J; junction bases unmatched: 4. The CDR3 sequence: CASNPTSGRETQYF. The CDR3 DNA follows: TGTGCCAGCAACCCGACTAGCGGGAGGGAGACCCAGTACTTC.

The V call is TRBV4-1, the J call TRBJ1-4, with D perhaps TRBD1 (6 bases). The CDR3 consists of 16 residues. V lost 0 bases and J lost 8, with 16 bases in between. Germline loops: CDR1 MGHRA, CDR2 YSYEKL. CDR3 residues: CASSQDLDRRNEKLFF. The CDR3 DNA reads as TGCGCCAGCAGCCAAGATCTTGACAGGCGAAACGAAAAACTGTTTTTT.

This clone was seen a few times. J is TRBJ1-5 and V is TRBV30, with D unclear. This CDR3 has 13 residues. Germline-derived CDR1 and CDR2 are GTSNPN and SVGIG (reference sequence). Trimming stripped 5 bases from V and 7 bases from J, with 15 bases between. CDR3 nucleotides: TGTGCCTGGTGCGGCGGGGTGGGACAGCCCCAGCATTTT. It yields the protein CAWCGGVGQPQHF.

There are a few counts of this clone. The chain recombines TRBV5-4 with TRBJ2-2, with a weak D call TRBD2 (6 bases). There are 17 residues in the CDR3. Germline V gives CDR1 SGHNT, CDR2 YYREEE (reference sequence). Between the trimmed V and J ends, which lost 0 bases and 0 bases, there was a span of 12 bases. The CDR3 DNA reads as TGTGCCAGCAGCTTGGGGGGGAGGAGCGCGAACACCGGGGAGCTGTTTTTT. This encodes CASSLGGRSANTGELFF.